This paragraph reports one T cell receptor beta chain. The antigen is unknown. The identical CDR3 is also encoded by other nucleotide sequences in the sample. The authors extracted RNA and reverse transcribed it into cDNA as the sequencing template. Profiling relied on immunoSEQ multiplex PCR, and the TCRdb table lists in-frame clones only, not all of them. The sample comprises about 170,000 clones, roughly 66% of which are singletons, and about an eighth rests with the top ten. These data belong to a study of CD8+ T cells in alopecia areata. Looking at the study overall: In an open-label trial, patients got 5 to 10 mg tofacitinib twice daily. Tofacitinib administration persisted for 6 to 18 months, succeeded by 6 months off drug. Study-level findings and limits: The study also sequences resident alphabeta T cells of normal skin in scalp samples. For lesional scalp, especially alopecia totalis/universalis, clonality was higher than in normal scalp.

Looked up from germline, CDR1 is SEHNR and CDR2 is FQNEAQ (reference sequence). The CDR3 spans 13 residues. V lost 3 bases, J lost 2 bases, and 6 bases lay in between. The genes are TRBV7-9 and TRBJ2-3; D remains unclear. This TCR was sampled from a human donor with alopecia areata. The starting material was CD8+ T cells sorted from blood, obtained at week 0. The CDR3 nucleotides are TGTGCCAGCAGCTTCGACTCCACAGATACGCAGTATTTT. This sequence encodes CASSFDSTDTQYF.